Included here is one T cell receptor (beta chain) sequence, with context. This sample is drawn from a study of blood T cell repertoires in COVID-19. TCRdb's copy holds only in-frame clones and misses some; the assay was immunoSEQ multiplex PCR. The data contain around 71,000 clones, roughly four fifths of them seen just once; the ten biggest clones take up over 25%. The CDR3 spans 15 residues. The V end lost 1 base, the J end lost 1 base, and 11 bases lay between the germline ends. The germline gives CDR1 SGDLS, CDR2 YYNGEE. The genes are TRBV9 and TRBJ1-1, with D uncertain. Sequencing was carried out using peripheral blood. This sequence originates from an elderly woman with active or convalescent COVID-19. The CDR3 sequence is CASSVIAHPNTEAFF. CDR3 DNA: TGTGCCAGCAGCGTAATAGCACACCCGAACACTGAAGCTTTCTTT. The full variable domain, completed using reference TRBV9 and TRBJ1-1, is DSGVTQTPKHLITATGQRVTLRCSPRSGDLSVYWYQQSLDQGLQFLIQYYNGEERAKGNILERFSAQQFPDLHSELNLSSLELGDSALYFCASSVIAHPNTEAFFGQGTRLTVV.